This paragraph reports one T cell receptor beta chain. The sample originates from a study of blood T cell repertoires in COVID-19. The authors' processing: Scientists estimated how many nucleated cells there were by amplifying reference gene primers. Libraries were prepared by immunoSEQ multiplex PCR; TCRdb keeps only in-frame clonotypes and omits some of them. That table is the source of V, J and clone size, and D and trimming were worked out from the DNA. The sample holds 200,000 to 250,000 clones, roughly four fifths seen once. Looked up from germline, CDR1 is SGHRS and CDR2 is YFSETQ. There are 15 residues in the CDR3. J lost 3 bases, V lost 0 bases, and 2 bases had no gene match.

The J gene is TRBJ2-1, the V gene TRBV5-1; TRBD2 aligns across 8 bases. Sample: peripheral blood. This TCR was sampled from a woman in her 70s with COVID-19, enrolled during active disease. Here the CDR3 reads CASSLVAGGYNEQFF. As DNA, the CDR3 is TGCGCCAGCAGCTTGGTTGCGGGAGGCTACAATGAGCAGTTCTTC.